This T cell receptor (beta chain) was documented in a study of CD8+ T cells in alopecia areata. CDR3 length equals 16 residues. Germline V gives CDR1 MNHEY, CDR2 SMNVEV (reference sequence). V was pared by 5 bases and J by 7 bases, with 10 bases of the junction left unmatched. cDNA serving as the sequencing template came from extracted, reverse transcribed RNA. Sequencing was performed with immunoSEQ multiplex PCR; in TCRdb, only in-frame clones are kept and a portion is missing. The repertoire has around 270,000 clones, roughly 50% of them found once; the top ten carry under 2%. Stated treatment: oral pan-JAK inhibitor, 5-10 mg twice daily.

This sample comprised CD4+ T cells sorted from blood, obtained at week 24, from a patient treated with tofacitinib. The sequence was obtained from a human donor with alopecia areata. V gene TRBV27 combines with J gene TRBJ2-7; 14 bases are shared with TRBD2. The DNA of the CDR3 is TGTGCCAGCAGTGTAAGGACTAGCGGGGGGCCTCGGGAGCAGTACTTC. Translation gives CASSVRTSGGPREQYF.